These 17 T cell receptor beta chains were all obtained from the same sample, sequenced in a study of beta chain features in type 1 diabetes. General study points: Significant though moderate, a shortening of TCRB CDR3s appeared in all four CD4+ subsets of Type 1 diabetes patients.

Investigators reverse transcribed all isolated RNA, so they sequenced expressed TCRB transcripts. This table comes from immunoSEQ multiplex PCR, and its TCRdb copy is limited to in-frame clones, with some not included. The table shows under 400,000 clones, with over 9.5% occurring only once. No antigen has been identified for these receptors. Material: naive CD4+ T cells from blood. Receptors were obtained from a woman aged 18-29 years with type 1 diabetes.

Only one count was recorded for this clone. The chain couples TRBV5-1 to TRBJ2-7; 8 bases are a match to TRBD1. CDR1 is SGHRS, CDR2 YFSETQ, per germline. The CDR3 covers 14 residues. The CDR3 is CGPMPPQGADEQYF. In DNA, the CDR3 is TGCGGCCCGATGCCCCCCCAGGGGGCGGACGAGCAGTACTTC.

The chain combines TRBV6-6 with TRBJ2-1; 10 nucleotides align to TRBD2. Germline V CDR1 and CDR2: MNHNY, SVGAGI (reference sequence). Trimming removed 5 bases from V and 0 bases from J; junction bases left unmatched: 1. This CDR3 is built from 15 residues. The CDR3 nucleotides read TGTGCCAGCAGTCCTAGCGGGAGCTCCTACAATGAGCAGTTCTTC. Its translation is CASSPSGSSYNEQFF.

This chain links TRBV19 with TRBJ2-2; D is possibly TRBD1 (6 bases). The CDR3 has 16 residues. The V and J ends lost 5 bases and 3 bases respectively, with 16 bases between them. The V gene's germline CDR1 is LNHDA and CDR2 SQIVND (reference sequence). CDR3 bases: TGTGCCAGTAGTCCCGAGGGAAACAGGGACACCGGGGAGCTGTTTTTT. Protein product: CASSPEGNRDTGELFF.

This clone has only a few counts. The CDR3 here is CASRTGDKGYTF. CDR3 nucleotides: TGTGCCAGCAGGACAGGGGATAAGGGCTACACCTTC. The gene calls are TRBV7-9 and TRBJ1-2; 8 bases align to TRBD1. The CDR3 consists of 12 residues. Per the germline V gene, CDR1 is SEHNR and CDR2 is FQNEAQ (reference sequence). Trimming at V came to 6 bases and at J to 8 bases, leaving 5 bases not matched to a gene.

The CDR3 DNA reads as TGTGCCAGTAAAATTCAGGGACAGGGGACCCTCGGAAGCAATCAGCCCCAGCATTTT. The encoded protein is CASKIQGQGTLGSNQPQHF. This chain links TRBV19 with TRBJ1-5; 10 bases map to TRBD1. The CDR3 length is 19 residues. Trimming took 7 bases from V and 1 from J; bases not matched to a gene: 16. Germline CDR1 and CDR2: LNHDA and SQIVND (reference sequence).

The chain joins TRBV5-4 to TRBJ2-4; D gene ambiguous. The germline gives CDR1 SGHNT, CDR2 YYREEE (reference sequence). V was trimmed by 3 bases and J by 10 bases, leaving 14 bases between them. The CDR3 totals 13 residues. The CDR3 loop is CASSSDTPAIQYF. For the CDR3, the DNA is TGTGCCAGCAGCTCTGACACTCCGGCGATTCAGTACTTC.

CDR3 sequence: CASSSGKETQYF. Here the CDR3 DNA reads TGTGCCAGCAGTTCGGGGAAAGAGACCCAGTACTTC. The chain recombines TRBV6-9 with TRBJ2-5, with D maybe TRBD2 (5 bases). The CDR3 length is 12 residues. The germline V and J ends were trimmed by 4 bases and 3 bases, with 6 bases remaining between them. Per the germline V gene, CDR1 is MNHGY and CDR2 is SVAAGI.

The chain links TRBV29-1 to TRBJ1-1, with a weak D call TRBD1 (6 bases). The CDR3 spans 15 residues. Trimming removed 6 bases from V and 1 base from J, with 18 bases in between. Germline assignment: CDR1 SQVTM and CDR2 ANQGSEA. The CDR3 DNA follows: TGCAGCGTCGGGAGGGTTACAGGGAAGAACACTGAAGCTTTCTTT. Encoded protein: CSVGRVTGKNTEAFF. The complete variable domain, with remaining parts taken from reference TRBV29-1 and TRBJ1-1, reads SAVISQKPSRDICQRGTSLTIQCQVDSQVTMMFWYRQQPGQSLTLIATANQGSEATYESGFVIDKFPISRPNLTFSTLTVSNMSPEDSSIYLCSVGRVTGKNTEAFFGQGTRLTVV.

This clone was observed a few times. The chain is built from TRBV5-4 and TRBJ2-5; 10 bases align to TRBD2. The CDR3 covers 13 residues. Per germline, CDR1 SGHNT and CDR2 YYREEE (reference sequence). V gave up 7 bases and J gave up 4 bases; unmatched junction bases: 4. The DNA of the CDR3 is TGTGCCAGCTGGGCTAGCGGGAGAGAGACCCAGTACTTC. This codes for CASWASGRETQYF.

The V and J genes are TRBV7-2 and TRBJ2-7; 8 bases map to TRBD2. V trimming: 4 bases; J trimming: 7 bases; junction bases outside the gene matches: 6. This CDR3 spans 13 amino acids. In germline, CDR1 is SGHTA, CDR2 FQGNSA. CDR3 protein: CASSSGLVGEQYF. CDR3 coding DNA: TGTGCCAGCAGCTCGGGACTAGTTGGTGAGCAGTACTTC.

This clone has a count of ten or more. The chain joins TRBV23-1 to TRBJ2-5; 8 bases fit TRBD1. TRBV23-1 is sorted into the ORF group, with uncertain function. The junction had 13 bases not matched to a gene; V was cut back by 6 bases and J by 4 bases. This CDR3 spans 16 amino acids. In DNA, the CDR3 is TGCGCCAGCAGCCGAACAGGGGGTCCCCGTGGAGAGACCCAGTACTTC. Protein: CASSRTGGPRGETQYF.

This chain connects TRBV5-1 to TRBJ2-5; no firm D call. Germline lookup yields CDR1 SGHRS and CDR2 YFSETQ. This CDR3 comprises 13 residues. V shed 1 base and J shed 4 bases, with 8 bases lying between them. CDR3 DNA sequence: TGCGCCAGCAGCTTGCCGAGCGCAGAGACCCAGTACTTC. Amino acid sequence: CASSLPSAETQYF.

This clone was seen a few times. The gene calls are TRBV5-1 and TRBJ2-7, with D uncertain. The CDR3 extends over 15 amino acids. Germline CDR1 and CDR2: SGHRS and YFSETQ. Trimming pared 2 bases from V and 0 bases from J, leaving 12 bases between. The CDR3 DNA is TGCGCCAGCAGCTTTATCCAGGCAAGCTCCTACGAGCAGTACTTC. It codes for CASSFIQASSYEQYF.

This chain uses TRBV30 with TRBJ2-7; 11 bases match TRBD2. J gave up 2 bases and V 2 bases, and 8 bases lay outside the gene matches. CDR3 size: 16 residues. From germline, CDR1 is GTSNPN and CDR2 SVGIG (reference sequence). The DNA for the CDR3 is TGTGCCTGGAGTTCCCCTATAGCGGGAGGGCCCTACGAGCAGTACTTC. Translating it yields CAWSSPIAGGPYEQYF.

This clone was detected a few times. The rearrangement joins TRBV19 to TRBJ1-2; 7 nucleotides align to TRBD1. Per germline, CDR1 LNHDA and CDR2 SQIVND (reference sequence). Unmatched junction bases numbered 5, after V lost 5 bases and J lost 5 bases. The CDR3 totals 13 residues. CDR3 bases: TGTGCCAGTAGTGACAGGGCTTGGTATGGCTACACCTTC. This encodes CASSDRAWYGYTF.

The table lists this clone with a few counts. This chain connects TRBV28 to TRBJ1-2; D call uncertain. Deletions cut 5 bases from V and 8 bases from J, with 12 bases between. The CDR3 runs 12 residues. CDR1 is MDHEN and CDR2 is SYDVKM in the germline V gene. The CDR3 nucleotides read TGTGCCAGCAGTGCGGTGGCAGTGGGCTACACCTTC. This translates into CASSAVAVGYTF.

This chain uses TRBV14 with TRBJ2-7; D gene uncertain. Trimming cost V 2 bases and J 4 bases, with 9 bases left between them. CDR3 size: 13 residues. Germline values: CDR1 SGHDN, CDR2 FVKESK. This chain's CDR3 is CASSQPGTYEQYF. The CDR3 nucleotides are TGTGCCAGCAGCCAACCAGGCACTTACGAGCAGTACTTC.